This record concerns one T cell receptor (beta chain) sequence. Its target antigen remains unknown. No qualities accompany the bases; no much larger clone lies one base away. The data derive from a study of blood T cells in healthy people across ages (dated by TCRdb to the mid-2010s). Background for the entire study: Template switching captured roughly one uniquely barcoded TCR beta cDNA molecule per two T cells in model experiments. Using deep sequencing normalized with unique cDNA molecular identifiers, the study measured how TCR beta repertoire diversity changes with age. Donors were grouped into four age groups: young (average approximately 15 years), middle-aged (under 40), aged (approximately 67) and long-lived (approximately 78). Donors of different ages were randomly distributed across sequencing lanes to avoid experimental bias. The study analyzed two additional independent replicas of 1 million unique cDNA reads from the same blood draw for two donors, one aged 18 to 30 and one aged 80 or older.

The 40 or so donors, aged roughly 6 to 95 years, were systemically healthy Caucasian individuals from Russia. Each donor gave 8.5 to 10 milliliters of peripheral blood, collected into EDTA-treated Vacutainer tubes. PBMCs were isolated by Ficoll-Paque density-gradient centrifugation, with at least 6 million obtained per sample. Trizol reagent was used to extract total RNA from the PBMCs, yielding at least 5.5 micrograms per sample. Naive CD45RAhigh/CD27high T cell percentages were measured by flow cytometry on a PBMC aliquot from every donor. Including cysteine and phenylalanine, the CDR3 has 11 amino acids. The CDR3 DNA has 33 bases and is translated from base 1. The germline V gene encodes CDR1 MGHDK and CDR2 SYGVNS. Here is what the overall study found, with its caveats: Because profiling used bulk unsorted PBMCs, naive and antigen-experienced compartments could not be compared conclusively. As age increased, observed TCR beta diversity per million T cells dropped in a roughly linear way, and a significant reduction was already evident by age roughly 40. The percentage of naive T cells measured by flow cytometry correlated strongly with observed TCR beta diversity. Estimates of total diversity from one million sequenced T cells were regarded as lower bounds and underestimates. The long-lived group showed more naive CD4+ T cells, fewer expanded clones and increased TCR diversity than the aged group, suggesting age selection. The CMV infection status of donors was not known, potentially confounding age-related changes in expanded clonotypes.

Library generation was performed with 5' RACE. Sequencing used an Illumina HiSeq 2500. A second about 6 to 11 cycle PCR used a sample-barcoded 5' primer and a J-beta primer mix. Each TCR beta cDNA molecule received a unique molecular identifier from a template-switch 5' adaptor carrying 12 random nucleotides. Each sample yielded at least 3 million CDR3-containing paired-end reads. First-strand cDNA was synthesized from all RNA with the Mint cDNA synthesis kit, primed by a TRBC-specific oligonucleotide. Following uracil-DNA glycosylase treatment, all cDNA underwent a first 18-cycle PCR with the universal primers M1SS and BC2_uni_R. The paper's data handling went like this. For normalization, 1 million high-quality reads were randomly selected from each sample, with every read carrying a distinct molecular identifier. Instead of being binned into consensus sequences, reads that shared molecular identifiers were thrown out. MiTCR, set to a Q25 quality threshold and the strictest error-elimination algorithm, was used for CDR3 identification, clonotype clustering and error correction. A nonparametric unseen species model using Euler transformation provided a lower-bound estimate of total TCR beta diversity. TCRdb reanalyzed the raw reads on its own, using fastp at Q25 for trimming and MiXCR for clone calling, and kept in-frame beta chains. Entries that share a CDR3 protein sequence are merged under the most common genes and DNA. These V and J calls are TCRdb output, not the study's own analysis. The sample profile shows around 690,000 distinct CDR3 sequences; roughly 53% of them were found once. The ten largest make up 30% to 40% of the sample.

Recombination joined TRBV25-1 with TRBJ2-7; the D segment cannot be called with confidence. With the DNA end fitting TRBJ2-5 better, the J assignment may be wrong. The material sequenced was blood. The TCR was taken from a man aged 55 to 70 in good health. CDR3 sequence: CASRVAETQYF. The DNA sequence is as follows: TGTGCCAGCAGGGTTGCCGAGACCCAGTACTTC.